These 5 T cell receptor beta chains were all obtained from the same sample, sequenced in a study of blood T cell repertoires in COVID-19 (dated by TCRdb to 2018 to 2020). Library generation was performed with the immunoSEQ multiplex PCR assay. The clones in this table, taken by TCRdb from immuneACCESS, are in-frame only. Not every clone is retained; where verified, under half of the shortfall comes from an unresolved V gene, and the cause of the rest is unknown. This sample gives 130,000 to 150,000 clones in total; 80% of them show up just once. The top ten clones comprise 13% of the sample. Sequencing used peripheral blood. Receptors were obtained from a man aged 55 to 70 with active or convalescent COVID-19.

The chain links TRBV5-1 to TRBJ2-7; tentative D call: TRBD2 (6 bases). Looked up from germline, CDR1 is SGHRS and CDR2 is YFSETQ. Trimming left V 2 bases short and J 4 bases short, with 16 bases between. This CDR3 region has 15 residues. CDR3 DNA sequence: TGCGCCAGCAGCTTCCGGGACTCAAGGGTTTACGAGCAGTACTTC. Residues: CASSFRDSRVYEQYF.

The rearrangement uses TRBV24-1 and TRBJ1-1; the match to TRBD1 covers 7 bases. CDR3 length: 13 amino acids. Germline loops: CDR1 KGHDR, CDR2 SFDVKD. The V gene end was trimmed by 5 bases and the J gene end by 4 bases; junction bases not matched to a gene: 3. The CDR3 region has the DNA TGTGCCACCAGTGTCGCAGGGGGCACTGAAGCTTTCTTT. Translation gives CATSVAGGTEAFF.

This clone has just one count. The chain has TRBV7-9 and TRBJ1-2; TRBD1 agrees at 7 bases. The germline V gene has CDR1 SEHNR and CDR2 FQNEAQ (reference sequence). The CDR3 runs 12 residues. V gave up 11 bases and J gave up 5 bases; unmatched junction bases: 8. The CDR3, as DNA: TGTGCCGTGGACAGGCTACTTTATGGCTACACCTTC. This codes for CAVDRLLYGYTF.

The CDR3 loop reads CASSAGTVNTEAFF. CDR3 nucleotides: TGTGCCAGTAGCGCCGGGACAGTGAACACTGAAGCTTTCTTT. This sequence joins TRBV19 and TRBJ1-1, with 7 bases aligning to TRBD1. Trimming at V came to 6 bases and at J to 0 bases, leaving 4 bases not matched to a gene. CDR1 is LNHDA, CDR2 SQIVND, per germline (reference sequence). This CDR3 contains 14 residues.

CDR3 DNA: TGTGCTAGCGGGCGGGAGGTTTACAATGAGCAGTTCTTC. Its translation is CASGREVYNEQFF. V gene TRBV12-5 combines with J gene TRBJ2-1, with TRBD2 matching over 8 bases. The junction had 5 bases not matched to a gene; V was cut back by 9 bases and J by 4 bases. CDR3 size: 13 residues. Germline V gene sequence: CDR1 LGHNT, CDR2 FRNRAP.